This T cell receptor beta chain originates from a study of immune reconstitution after stem cell transplant in scleroderma (dated by TCRdb to about 2017). Libraries were constructed by RT-PCR. TCRdb records Illumina MiSeq as the sequencer. TCRdb trimmed public reads at Q25 via fastp, called clones via MiXCR and kept in-frame beta chains. For every CDR3 protein sequence, its rows merge into one entry that carries the most common genes and DNA. The sample yields 5,000 to 6,500 distinct CDR3 sequences; roughly 8% were counted once. The top ten clonotypes cover about 9.4% of the sample. V and J are trimmed by 5 bases and 6 bases, and the gene matches miss 19 bases of the junction. From the cysteine through the phenylalanine, the CDR3 covers 19 amino acids. The entry retains the CDR3 DNA only, 57 bases that are in frame from base 1. CDR1 and CDR2 were assigned from the germline V gene as MGHDK and SYGVNS.

This clonotype has a handful of counts. Its antigen is currently not known. No much larger clone is present one base from it, and per-base qualities are unavailable. This TCR was recovered from a male donor with systemic sclerosis. The receptor chain draws on TRBV25-1 and TRBJ2-3, and TRBD2 matches 11 of the central bases. Sample collection was performed before or after autologous hematopoietic stem cell transplantation (not recorded which). In nucleotide form, the sequence is TGTGCCAGCAGTACATATCCGGACAGCTCTAGCGGGAGGTGGGATACGCAGTATTTT. The encoded protein is CASSTYPDSSSGRWDTQYF.